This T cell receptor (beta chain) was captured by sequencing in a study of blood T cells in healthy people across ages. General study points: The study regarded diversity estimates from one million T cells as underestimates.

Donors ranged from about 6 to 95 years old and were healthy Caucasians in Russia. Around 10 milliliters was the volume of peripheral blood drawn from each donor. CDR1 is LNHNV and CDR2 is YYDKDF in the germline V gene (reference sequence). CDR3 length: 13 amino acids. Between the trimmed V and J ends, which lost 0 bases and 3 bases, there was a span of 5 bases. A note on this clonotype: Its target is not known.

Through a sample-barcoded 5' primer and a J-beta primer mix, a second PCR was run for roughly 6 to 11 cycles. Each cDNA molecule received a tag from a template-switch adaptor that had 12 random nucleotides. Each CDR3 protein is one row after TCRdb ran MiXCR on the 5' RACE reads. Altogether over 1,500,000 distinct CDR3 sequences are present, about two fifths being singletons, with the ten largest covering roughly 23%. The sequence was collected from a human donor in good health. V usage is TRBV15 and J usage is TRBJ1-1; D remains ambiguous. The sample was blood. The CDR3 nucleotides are TGTGCCACCAGCAGAGAGAGGGACACTGAAGCTTTCTTT. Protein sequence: CATSRERDTEAFF. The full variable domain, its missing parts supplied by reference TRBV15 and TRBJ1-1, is DAMVIQNPRYQVTQFGKPVTLSCSQTLNHNVMYWYQQKSSQAPKLLFHYYDKDFNNEADTPDNFQSRRPNTSFCFLDIRSPGLGDTAMYLCATSRERDTEAFFGQGTRLTVV.